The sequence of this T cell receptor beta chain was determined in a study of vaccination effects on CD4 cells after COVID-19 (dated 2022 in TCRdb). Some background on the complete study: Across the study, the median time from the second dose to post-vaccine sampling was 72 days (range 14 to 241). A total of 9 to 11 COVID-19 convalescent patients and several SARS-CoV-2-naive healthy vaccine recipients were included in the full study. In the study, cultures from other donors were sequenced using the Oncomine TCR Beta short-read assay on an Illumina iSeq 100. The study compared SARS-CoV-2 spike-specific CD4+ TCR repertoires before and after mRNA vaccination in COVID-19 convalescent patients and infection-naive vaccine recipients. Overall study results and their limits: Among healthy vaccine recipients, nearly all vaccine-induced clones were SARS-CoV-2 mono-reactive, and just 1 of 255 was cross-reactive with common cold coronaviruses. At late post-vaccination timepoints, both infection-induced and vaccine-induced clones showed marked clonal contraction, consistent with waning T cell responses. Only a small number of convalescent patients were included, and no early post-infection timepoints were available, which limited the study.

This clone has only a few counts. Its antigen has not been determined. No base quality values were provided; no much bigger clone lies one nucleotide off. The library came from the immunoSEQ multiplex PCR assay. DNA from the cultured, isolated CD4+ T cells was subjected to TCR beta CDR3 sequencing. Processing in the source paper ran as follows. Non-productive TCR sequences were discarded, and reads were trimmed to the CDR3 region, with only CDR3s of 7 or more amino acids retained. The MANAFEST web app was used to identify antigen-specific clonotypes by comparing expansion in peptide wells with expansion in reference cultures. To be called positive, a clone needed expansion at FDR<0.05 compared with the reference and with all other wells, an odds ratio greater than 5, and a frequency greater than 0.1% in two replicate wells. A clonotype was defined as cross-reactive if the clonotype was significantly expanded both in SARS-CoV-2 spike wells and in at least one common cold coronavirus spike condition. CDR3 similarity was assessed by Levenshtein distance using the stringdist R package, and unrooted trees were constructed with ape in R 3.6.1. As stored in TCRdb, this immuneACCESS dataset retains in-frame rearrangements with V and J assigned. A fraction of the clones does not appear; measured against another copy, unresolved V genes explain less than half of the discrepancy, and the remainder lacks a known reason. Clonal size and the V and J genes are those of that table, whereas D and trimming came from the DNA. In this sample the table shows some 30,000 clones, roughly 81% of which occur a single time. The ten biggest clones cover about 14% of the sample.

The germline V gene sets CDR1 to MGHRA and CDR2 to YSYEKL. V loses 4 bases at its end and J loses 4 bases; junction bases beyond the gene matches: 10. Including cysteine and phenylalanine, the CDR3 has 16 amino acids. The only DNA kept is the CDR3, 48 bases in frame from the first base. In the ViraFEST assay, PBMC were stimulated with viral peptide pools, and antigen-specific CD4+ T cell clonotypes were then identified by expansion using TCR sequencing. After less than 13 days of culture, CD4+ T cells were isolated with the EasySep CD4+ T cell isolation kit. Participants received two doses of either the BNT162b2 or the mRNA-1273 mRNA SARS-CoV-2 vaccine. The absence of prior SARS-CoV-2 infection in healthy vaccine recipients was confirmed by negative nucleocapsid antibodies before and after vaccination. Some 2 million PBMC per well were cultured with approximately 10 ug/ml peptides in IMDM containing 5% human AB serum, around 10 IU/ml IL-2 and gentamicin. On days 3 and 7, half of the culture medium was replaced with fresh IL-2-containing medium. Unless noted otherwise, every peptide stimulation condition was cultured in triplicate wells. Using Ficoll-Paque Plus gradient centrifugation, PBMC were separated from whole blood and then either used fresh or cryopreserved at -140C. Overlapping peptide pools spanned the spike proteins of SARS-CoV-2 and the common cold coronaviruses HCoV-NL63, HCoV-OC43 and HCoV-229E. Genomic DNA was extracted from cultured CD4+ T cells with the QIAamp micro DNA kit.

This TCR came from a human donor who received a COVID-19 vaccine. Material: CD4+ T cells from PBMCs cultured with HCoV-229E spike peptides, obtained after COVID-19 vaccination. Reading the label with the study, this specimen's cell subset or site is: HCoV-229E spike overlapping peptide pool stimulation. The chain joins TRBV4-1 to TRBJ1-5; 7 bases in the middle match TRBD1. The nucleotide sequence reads TGCGCCAGCAGCCCTCTCGACAGGGAAGGGAATCAGCCCCAGCATTTT. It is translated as CASSPLDREGNQPQHF.